The 28 T cell receptor beta chains below come from one sample, sequenced in a study of post-analysis software for immune sequencing data (dated by TCRdb to the mid-2010s). On the study overall, not on this receptor specifically: Several TRBV segments, including TRBV5-6, TRBV5-1 and TRBV20-1, were significantly more frequent in patients than controls.

The method behind the library was PCR. The sample was run on an Illumina HiSeq 2500. To reduce PCR and sequencing biases, unique molecular identifiers were incorporated into the TCR beta cDNA libraries. TCRdb applied fastp at Q25 and MiXCR to the public reads, then kept only in-frame beta chains. Identical CDR3 protein sequences are pooled into one entry, listed with their most common genes and DNA. The sample table holds approximately 690,000 distinct CDR3 sequences, of which 59% were seen once. The ten top clones hold roughly 12% of the sample. The antigens of these receptors remain unknown. What was sequenced was blood. The receptors shown here come from a girl aged 2 to 10 with multiple sclerosis.

The chain is built from TRBV11-2 and TRBJ2-7, with 9 bases that match TRBD1. Unmatched junction bases numbered 7, after V lost 5 bases and J lost 5 bases. The CDR3 spans 14 residues. Germline V gives CDR1 SGHAT, CDR2 FQNNGV. CDR3 coding DNA: TGTGCCAGCAGCCACCGGGACAGGGTAAACGAGCAGTACTTC. As protein: CASSHRDRVNEQYF.

The rearrangement links TRBV5-6 to TRBJ2-2; the match to TRBD1 covers 7 bases. From germline, CDR1 is SGHDT and CDR2 YYEEEE. The CDR3 runs 16 residues. The V segment lost 5 bases and the J segment 1 base; nucleotides outside the gene matches: 8. The CDR3 is CASRSTGTRNTGELFF. CDR3 bases: TGTGCCAGCAGATCGACAGGGACCAGGAACACCGGGGAGCTGTTTTTT.

This clonotype was observed a handful of times. The rearrangement links TRBV7-2 to TRBJ2-1; weak D call: TRBD1 (5 bases). The CDR3 is made up of 13 amino acids. V shed 3 bases and J shed 4 bases, with 7 bases lying between them. The V gene's germline CDR1 is SGHTA and CDR2 FQGNSA. DNA of the CDR3: TGTGCCAGCAGCTTGGACAAATACAATGAGCAGTTCTTC. Its translation is CASSLDKYNEQFF.

This sequence joins TRBV7-3 and TRBJ2-3; 10 bases line up with TRBD2. This CDR3 is built from 17 residues. V dropped 2 bases and J dropped 6; count of bases not matched to a gene: 11. The V gene's germline CDR1 is SGHTA and CDR2 FQGTGA. CDR3 DNA sequence: TGTGCCAGCAGCTTAGGGAGCGGGAGGGCCGGATTGGATACGCAGTATTTT. Translated: CASSLGSGRAGLDTQYF.

This chain connects TRBV20-1 to TRBJ2-3; 12 nucleotides align to TRBD2. Trimming cost V 6 bases and J 0 bases; bases outside gene matches: 13. This CDR3 comprises 18 residues. CDR1 and CDR2 (germline): DFQATT, SNEGSKA (reference sequence). In DNA form, the CDR3 reads TGCAGTGCGCTGGGACTAGCGGGCCCCCATTCAAGCACAGATACGCAGTATTTT. Encoded protein: CSALGLAGPHSSTDTQYF.

This clonotype was seen a few times. The V gene is TRBV5-1, the J gene TRBJ2-1; TRBD2 matches 9 bases. There are 16 residues in the CDR3. With V trimmed by 4 bases and J by 5 bases, 10 bases remained unmatched. Germline CDR1 and CDR2: SGHRS and YFSETQ. CDR3 loop: CASSPPPLAGHNEQFF. The CDR3 DNA reads as TGCGCCAGCAGCCCTCCCCCACTAGCGGGCCACAATGAGCAGTTCTTC.

This clonotype was counted once. J is TRBJ2-5 and V is TRBV5-5, with a tentative D call TRBD2 (6 bases). V gave up 4 bases and J gave up 2 bases, with 18 bases separating them. This CDR3 has 16 amino acids. The germline V gene encodes CDR1 SGHKS and CDR2 YYEKEE (reference sequence). CDR3 nucleotide sequence: TGTGCCAGCAGCACACTCCGGGACGGGGGACAAGAGACCCAGTACTTC. Its translation is CASSTLRDGGQETQYF. Full variable domain (outside the CDR3, taken from reference TRBV5-5 and TRBJ2-5): DAGVTQSPTHLIKTRGQQVTLRCSPISGHKSVSWYQQVLGQGPQFIFQYYEKEERGRGNFPDRFSARQFPNYSSELNVNALLLGDSALYLCASSTLRDGGQETQYFGPGTRLLVL.

V usage is TRBV9 and J usage is TRBJ1-2; 7 nucleotides line up with TRBD1. J gave up 5 bases and V 7 bases, and 14 bases lay outside the gene matches. Germline assignment: CDR1 SGDLS and CDR2 YYNGEE. This CDR3 has 15 residues. The CDR3 DNA reads TGTGCCAGCGGAGCCGGGACAGAGCCCTGGTATGGCTACACCTTC. As protein: CASGAGTEPWYGYTF.

This clonotype was counted only a few times. The rearrangement links TRBV29-1 to TRBJ2-3; TRBD2 might be the D (7 bases). Trimming left V 3 bases short and J 6 bases short, with 16 bases between. The germline V gene encodes CDR1 SQVTM and CDR2 ANQGSEA. The CDR3 loop spans 14 amino acids. The CDR3 DNA follows: TGCAGCGTTGATCTGCGGGGGCGGAGGGATACGCAGTATTTT. The encoded protein is CSVDLRGRRDTQYF.

V gene TRBV12-3 or TRBV12-4 combines with J gene TRBJ2-3; the match to TRBD2 covers 14 bases. The ends lost 3 bases at V and 1 base at J; junction bases unmatched: 3. This CDR3 has 17 amino acids. The chain's CDR3 is CASSLETSGRGTDTQYF. The CDR3 DNA reads as TGTGCCAGCAGTTTGGAGACTAGCGGGAGGGGCACAGATACGCAGTATTTT.

This clonotype was detected only a few times. The CDR3, as DNA: TGCAGTGCTACCAAATTACCGGGACTAGTAACGGATGAGCAGTTCTTC. Translating gives CSATKLPGLVTDEQFF. The V call is TRBV20-1, the J call TRBJ2-1, with TRBD2 identical over 8 bases. Germline V lookup: CDR1 DFQATT, CDR2 SNEGSKA (reference sequence). V lost 4 bases to trimming and J lost 8 bases; unmatched junction nucleotides: 16. CDR3 size: 16 residues.

The chain links TRBV5-5 to TRBJ2-4, with TRBD2 as a possible D gene (6 bases). Germline CDR1 is SGHKS and CDR2 is YYEKEE (reference sequence). The CDR3 has 14 amino acids. V lost 5 bases and J lost 8, with 17 bases in between. The CDR3 DNA follows: TGTGCCAGCAGTAGTACCGGGGGTTTGGACATTCAGTACTTC. Translating it yields CASSSTGGLDIQYF.

This clonotype was seen only a few times. This chain connects TRBV10-3 to TRBJ1-2; 9 bases map to TRBD1. The CDR3 length is 12 residues. The trim removed 8 bases at V and 8 bases at J, leaving 6 bases unmatched. Germline-derived CDR1 and CDR2 are ENHRY and SYGVKD. The CDR3 sequence is CAISGQGNGYTF. The CDR3 coding sequence is TGTGCCATCTCGGGACAGGGCAACGGCTACACCTTC.

This clonotype appeared a few times. The chain uses TRBV5-1 and TRBJ2-5, with D perhaps matching TRBD1 or TRBD2 (5 bases each). The CDR3 covers 15 residues. The V end was cut by 0 bases, the J end by 4 bases, with 13 bases between. Per germline, CDR1 SGHRS and CDR2 YFSETQ. In nucleotides, the CDR3 is TGCGCCAGCAGCTTGGCGGGGCGGATCGCAGAGACCCAGTACTTC. Its translation is CASSLAGRIAETQYF. Looking up the rest from reference TRBV5-1 and TRBJ2-5 gives the full variable domain: KAGVTQTPRYLIKTRGQQVTLSCSPISGHRSVSWYQQTPGQGLQFLFEYFSETQRNKGNFPGRFSGRQFSNSRSEMNVSTLELGDSALYLCASSLAGRIAETQYFGPGTRLLVL.

The chain is built from TRBV12-3 or TRBV12-4 and TRBJ2-1; D is undetermined. The CDR3 runs 13 residues. Trimming left V 8 bases short and J 12 bases short, with 20 bases between. The CDR3 is CASGPRVPWGQFF. CDR3 bases: TGTGCCAGCGGCCCAAGGGTCCCATGGGGGCAGTTCTTC.

The chain couples TRBV12-3 or TRBV12-4 to TRBJ2-5; D is undetermined. This CDR3 is built from 12 residues. V lost 6 bases and J 5 bases, leaving 10 bases between the germline ends. For the CDR3, the DNA is TGTGCCAGCAGCGGCTTGTCGGAGACCCAGTACTTC. It translates to CASSGLSETQYF.

The chain is built from TRBV20-1 and TRBJ2-7; D is ambiguous. Germline V CDR1 and CDR2: DFQATT, SNEGSKA (reference sequence). Trimming removed 4 bases at V and 0 bases at J, with 16 bases between. The CDR3 runs 15 residues. CDR3 in DNA: TGCAGTGCTAAACGACTGGCGGCCGTCTCCTACGAGCAGTACTTC. This sequence encodes CSAKRLAAVSYEQYF.

The genes are TRBV9 and TRBJ2-1, with 7 bases that match TRBD2. The CDR3 is 16 amino acids. The V gene end was trimmed by 0 bases and the J gene end by 0 bases; junction bases not matched to a gene: 3. Germline V gene lookup returns CDR1 SGDLS and CDR2 YYNGEE. This chain's CDR3 is CASSVGGGGSYNEQFF. The CDR3 nucleotides read TGTGCCAGCAGCGTAGGTGGCGGGGGCTCCTACAATGAGCAGTTCTTC.

This clonotype was detected a few times. The V and J genes are TRBV4-1 and TRBJ1-4; possibly TRBD1 for D (5 bases). Trimming pared 0 bases from V and 10 bases from J, leaving 21 bases between. This CDR3 is built from 17 residues. Germline-derived CDR1 and CDR2 are MGHRA and YSYEKL. Here the CDR3 DNA reads TGCGCCAGCAGCCAAGATCAGAGTAAAGGGGCTGGGGGAAAACTGTTTTTT. Translating gives CASSQDQSKGAGGKLFF.

This clonotype was detected a few times. The rearrangement joins TRBV29-1 to TRBJ2-1; 8 nucleotides agree with TRBD1. The CDR3 covers 11 residues. Germline assignment: CDR1 SQVTM and CDR2 ANQGSEA. V shed 7 bases and J 9 bases; nucleotides not matched to a gene: 5. The chain's CDR3 is CSGGQGGEQFF. The CDR3 coding sequence is TGCAGCGGAGGACAGGGCGGTGAGCAGTTCTTC.

The rearrangement uses TRBV5-1 and TRBJ2-5; 10 nucleotides agree with TRBD2. The V gene's germline CDR1 is SGHRS and CDR2 YFSETQ. The V and J ends lost 2 bases and 5 bases, in that order; junction bases with no gene match: 9. The CDR3 is 16 amino acids. CDR3 sequence (DNA): TGCGCCAGCAGCTTAGCGTCACTAGCGGGGCTGGAGACCCAGTACTTC. Protein: CASSLASLAGLETQYF.

The V gene is TRBV9, the J gene TRBJ2-1; weak D call: TRBD2 (6 bases). The CDR3 sequence is 13 residues long. V lost 4 bases and J lost 6, with 11 bases in between. The germline CDR1 and CDR2 sequences are SGDLS and YYNGEE. The CDR3: CASSPSVSNEQFF. CDR3 DNA sequence: TGTGCCAGCAGCCCTAGCGTAAGCAATGAGCAGTTCTTC. Based on the CDR3 plus reference TRBV9 and TRBJ2-1, the full variable domain is DSGVTQTPKHLITATGQRVTLRCSPRSGDLSVYWYQQSLDQGLQFLIQYYNGEERAKGNILERFSAQQFPDLHSELNLSSLELGDSALYFCASSPSVSNEQFFGPGTRLTVL.

The rearrangement uses TRBV20-1 and TRBJ2-3; the D is unclear. This CDR3 region has 14 residues. V shed 3 bases and J shed 0 bases, with 10 bases lying between them. From germline, CDR1 is DFQATT and CDR2 SNEGSKA (reference sequence). The CDR3 nucleotides read TGCAGTGCTAGGGACCTTCCCAGCACAGATACGCAGTATTTT. This encodes CSARDLPSTDTQYF.

The CDR3 DNA follows: TGCAGTGCTAGAGGAGGACAGGGCTACGAGCAGTACTTC. Translating gives CSARGGQGYEQYF. The chain uses TRBV20-1 and TRBJ2-5, with 8 bases lining up with TRBD1. The last part of the DNA fits TRBJ2-7 better; the J call may be wrong. The CDR3 covers 13 residues. Germline V gene data show CDR1 as DFQATT and CDR2 as SNEGSKA (reference sequence).

The V gene is TRBV30, the J gene TRBJ2-3; D gene unclear. V lost 1 base and J 2 bases, leaving 7 bases between the germline ends. Germline-derived CDR1 and CDR2 are GTSNPN and SVGIG (reference sequence). CDR3 length equals 13 residues. In DNA form, the CDR3 reads TGTGCCTGGAGTGCCAGTAACACAGATACGCAGTATTTT. Amino acid sequence: CAWSASNTDTQYF.

V usage is TRBV6-5 and J usage is TRBJ1-2; D gene unclear. This CDR3 has 15 amino acids. Per the germline V gene, CDR1 is MNHEY and CDR2 is SVGAGI. V was clipped by 6 bases and J by 3 bases, with 17 bases between them. DNA for the CDR3: TGTGCCAGCAGCCTCGAGGGAGGGCGACACTATGGCTACACCTTC. The encoded protein is CASSLEGGRHYGYTF.

The chain recombines TRBV12-3 or TRBV12-4 with TRBJ2-5, with D hard to call. The DNA end is more similar to TRBJ2-7, so the J call may be wrong. The CDR3 is made up of 14 amino acids. The CDR3 DNA follows: TGTGCCAGCAGTTATGAGACACTGTTCTACGAGCAGTACTTC. Its translation: CASSYETLFYEQYF.

The rearrangement uses TRBV20-1 and TRBJ2-7, with D unclear. Trimming took 1 base from V and 3 from J, leaving 10 bases between them. Germline V gene lookup returns CDR1 DFQATT and CDR2 SNEGSKA (reference sequence). The CDR3 is 13 amino acids. DNA of the CDR3: TGCAGTGCTAGAGCTGGGTTGCACTACGAGCAGTACTTC. Amino acid sequence: CSARAGLHYEQYF.